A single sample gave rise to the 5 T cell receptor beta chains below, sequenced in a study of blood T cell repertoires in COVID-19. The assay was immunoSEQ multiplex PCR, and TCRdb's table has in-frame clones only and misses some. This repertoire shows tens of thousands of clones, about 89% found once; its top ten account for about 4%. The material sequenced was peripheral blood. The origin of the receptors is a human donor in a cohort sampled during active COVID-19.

CDR3: CATSDFRTRTDTQYF. CDR3 DNA: TGTGCCACCAGTGATTTTCGCACTCGCACAGATACGCAGTATTTT. The chain combines TRBV24-1 with TRBJ2-3; D unclear. V gave up 1 base and J gave up 1 base, with 8 bases separating them. The CDR3 is made up of 15 amino acids. The V gene's germline CDR1 is KGHDR and CDR2 SFDVKD.

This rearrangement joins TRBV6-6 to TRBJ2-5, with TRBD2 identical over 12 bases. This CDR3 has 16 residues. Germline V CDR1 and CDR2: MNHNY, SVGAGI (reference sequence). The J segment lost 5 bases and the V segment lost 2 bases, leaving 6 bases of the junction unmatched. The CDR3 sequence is CASSYGLAGGLETQYF. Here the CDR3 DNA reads TGTGCCAGCAGTTACGGCCTAGCGGGGGGGCTGGAGACCCAGTACTTC.

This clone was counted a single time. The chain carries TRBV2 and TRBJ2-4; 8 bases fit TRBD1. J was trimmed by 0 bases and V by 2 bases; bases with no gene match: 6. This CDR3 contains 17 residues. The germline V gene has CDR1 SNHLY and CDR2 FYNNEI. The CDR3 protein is CASSEQGQGIAKNIQYF. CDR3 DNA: TGTGCCAGCAGTGAACAAGGACAGGGAATAGCCAAAAACATTCAGTACTTC.

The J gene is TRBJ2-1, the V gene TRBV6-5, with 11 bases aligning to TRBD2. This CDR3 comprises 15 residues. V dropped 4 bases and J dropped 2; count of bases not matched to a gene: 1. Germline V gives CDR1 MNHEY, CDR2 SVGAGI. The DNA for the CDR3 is TGTGCCAGCAGTTCGACTAGCGGGGCCTACAATGAGCAGTTCTTC. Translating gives CASSSTSGAYNEQFF.

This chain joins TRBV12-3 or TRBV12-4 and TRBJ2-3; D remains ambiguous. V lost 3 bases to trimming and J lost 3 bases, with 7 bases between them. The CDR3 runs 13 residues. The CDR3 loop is CASSFGETDTQYF. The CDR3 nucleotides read TGTGCCAGCAGTTTCGGAGAAACAGATACGCAGTATTTT.